This TCR beta chain was recorded in a study of control samples from healthy donors and cancer patients. The repertoire was sequenced with immunoSEQ multiplex PCR; TCRdb's copy has only in-frame clones and lacks some. The sample records about 190,000 clones, about 91% being singletons. Deletions cut 3 bases from V and 6 bases from J, with 13 bases between. Germline values: CDR1 SGHRS, CDR2 YFSETQ. The CDR3 totals 13 residues. Sequenced input: blood. The rearrangement joins TRBV5-1 to TRBJ2-7; weak D call: TRBD2 (6 bases). This TCR derives from a man aged 30 to 45 in good health. In DNA, the CDR3 is TGCGCCAGCAGCTACAAAGACGGGAGCGAGCAGTACTTC. Amino acid sequence: CASSYKDGSEQYF.